The subject of this entry is one T cell receptor (beta chain). An end of the junction differs from the germline gene, which may be a read error. A constant-region primer served to make TCR beta cDNA from approximately 490 ng total RNA. Libraries of TCR beta came from three nested multiplex PCR rounds with slightly modified ARM-PCR. A single record per CDR3 protein comes from TCRdb applying MiXCR to the multiplex PCR reads. The sample shows almost 200,000 distinct CDR3 sequences, almost 65% of them seen only once. The data are from a study of tumor-infiltrating lymphocytes in primary liver carcinoma. About the study: About 3.5 to 8 million productive TCRbeta reads were obtained from the samples, with similar numbers across tissue types.

Germline DNA was also extracted, with blood RNA taken from unsorted whole blood. The TCR comes from a woman aged 60-70 years with primary liver carcinoma and hepatitis B virus infection. Input material: peripheral blood.

CDR3 nucleotide sequence: TGTGCCAGCAGTTTGGAGGGAGACACAGAAACGCAGTATTTT. The encoded protein is CASSLEGDTETQYF. V and J are TRBV28 and TRBJ2-3; D is perhaps TRBD2 (6 bases). CDR1 MDHEN and CDR2 SYDVKM come from the germline V gene. This CDR3 spans 14 amino acids. Using reference TRBV28 and TRBJ2-3 for the parts outside the CDR3, the full variable domain is DVKVTQSSRYLVKRTGEKVFLECVQDMDHENMFWYRQDPGLGLRLIYFSYDVKMKEKGDIPEGYSVSREKKERFSLILESASTNQTSMYLCASSLEGDTETQYFGPGTRLTVL.